The subject of this entry is one T cell receptor (beta chain). The antigen remains unidentified. CDR3 length equals 18 residues. Germline values: CDR1 KGHDR, CDR2 SFDVKD. The junction had 16 bases not matched to a gene; V was cut back by 3 bases and J by 8 bases. Over 18 months, lack of ophthalmopathy progression marked Graves' hyperthyroidism as stable. These data are taken from a study of T cells in Graves' hyperthyroidism and ophthalmopathy. Findings and limits, study-wide: Model-based prediction identified ophthalmopathy a median around 6.5 months prior to its onset. Most expanded thyroid clonotypes above 0.001 recurred in blood.

Amplified regions were TCR beta CDR3 sequences from RNA transcripts. The TCR CDR3 was amplified in a first-round RT-PCR using the HTBI primer set. A single record per CDR3 protein comes from TCRdb applying MiXCR to the multiplex PCR reads. The table lists approximately 590,000 distinct CDR3 sequences, about a sixth of them singletons. Sequenced input: blood. V and J are TRBV24-1 and TRBJ2-1; 9 nucleotides agree with TRBD2. The TCR originated in a woman in her 30s with Graves' hyperthyroidism. For the CDR3, the DNA is TGTGCCACCAGTGATAAAAAAGGGACTAGCCTAATTAGGGATGAGCAGTTCTTC. It encodes CATSDKKGTSLIRDEQFF.